Listed below are T cell receptor beta chains from one sample, sequenced in a study of T cell responses to AZD1222 COVID-19 vaccine. Sequenced by immunoSEQ multiplex PCR; TCRdb stores in-frame clones only, minus some. The sample's table shows around 140,000 clones. The sequencing sample was made of peripheral blood. Receptor source: an adult in good health. The CDR3 runs from the conserved cysteine through the conserved F or W. The order of the fields is J gene, D gene, V gene, CDR3 length, CDR3 protein, CDR3 DNA. D genes are given only for firm matches.

TRBJ1-6 TRBD1 TRBV5-5 15 CASSRGTGSNSPLHF TGTGCCAGCAGCAGGGGGACAGGCTCCAATTCACCCCTCCACTTT
TRBJ2-3 TRBD2 TRBV28 17 CASSSLAGGLGADTQYF TGTGCCAGCAGTTCGCTAGCGGGGGGGCTTGGGGCAGATACGCAGTATTTT
TRBJ1-6 - TRBV30 13 CAWSPESDSPLHF TGTGCCTGGAGTCCCGAATCGGATTCACCCCTCCACTTT
TRBJ1-2 - TRBV12-3/TRBV12-4 12 CASSLVQDGYTF TGTGCCAGCAGTTTAGTGCAAGATGGCTACACCTTC
TRBJ1-1 - TRBV5-1 14 CASSLAAGDTEAFF TGCGCCAGCAGCTTGGCCGCTGGGGACACTGAAGCTTTCTTT
TRBJ1-1 - TRBV2 11 CASSEMVGAFF TGTGCCAGCAGTGAGATGGTAGGAGCTTTCTTT
TRBJ2-7 - TRBV10-3 13 CATGGRTQVEQYF TGTGCCACCGGGGGCCGGACCCAAGTCGAGCAGTACTTC
TRBJ1-2 - TRBV14 13 CASSRGTGHGYTF TGTGCCAGCAGCCGCGGAACAGGGCATGGCTACACCTTC
TRBJ2-1 TRBD2 TRBV5-1 17 CASSSGTSGGRYNEQFF TGCGCCAGCAGCTCCGGGACTAGCGGGGGGAGGTATAATGAGCAGTTCTTC
TRBJ1-1 - TRBV7-9 12 CASNPTNTEAFF TGTGCCTCCAACCCAACGAACACTGAAGCTTTCTTT
TRBJ1-2 - TRBV30 11 CAWRDLFGYTF TGTGCCTGGAGGGACTTATTTGGCTACACCTTC
TRBJ1-1 TRBD1 TRBV27 15 CASSLQGAWSTEAFF TGTGCCAGCAGTTTACAGGGGGCTTGGAGCACTGAAGCTTTCTTT
TRBJ1-6 - TRBV5-6 15 CASSLVGRDNSPLHF TGTGCCAGCAGCTTGGTGGGCAGGGATAATTCACCCCTCCACTTT
TRBJ1-3 TRBD1 TRBV3-1/TRBV3-2 15 CASSQVGQGRNTIYF TGTGCCAGCAGCCAAGTCGGACAGGGACGAAACACCATATATTTT
TRBJ2-7 - TRBV13 14 CASSLGPVTYEQYF TGTGCCAGCAGCTTAGGTCCAGTCACCTACGAGCAGTACTTC
TRBJ2-5 - TRBV6-6 11 CASSYEETQYF TGTGCCAGCAGCTATGAAGAGACCCAGTACTTC
TRBJ1-2 TRBD1 TRBV19 13 CASWGQGGYGYTF TGTGCCAGTTGGGGACAGGGAGGTTACGGCTACACCTTC
TRBJ2-1 - TRBV2 11 CASNRLDEQFF TGTGCCAGCAACAGGTTGGATGAGCAGTTCTTC
TRBJ2-3 TRBD2 TRBV3-1/TRBV3-2 18 CASSQDTSGGGPTDTQYF TGTGCCAGCAGCCAAGATACTAGCGGGGGGGGCCCCACAGATACGCAGTATTTT
TRBJ1-1 - TRBV11-3 14 CASSLVAGSTEAFF TGTGCCAGCAGCTTAGTTGCAGGGTCCACTGAAGCTTTCTTT
TRBJ2-7 TRBD1 TRBV24-1 14 CATSESGQGGEQYF TGTGCCACCAGTGAATCAGGACAGGGTGGCGAGCAGTACTTC
TRBJ1-4 TRBD1 TRBV25-1 15 CASSEGQGAWEKLFF TGTGCCAGCAGTGAAGGACAGGGGGCTTGGGAAAAACTGTTTTTT
TRBJ1-6 TRBD1 TRBV7-9 16 CASSLGTGFYNSPLHF TGTGCCAGCAGCTTAGGGACAGGGTTCTATAATTCACCCCTCCACTTT
TRBJ1-4 TRBD1 TRBV7-9 17 CASSSMRAGTANEKLFF TGTGCCAGCAGCTCAATGAGAGCCGGGACAGCGAATGAAAAACTGTTTTTT
TRBJ1-1 - TRBV4-1 13 CASSQDSARPAFF TGCGCCAGCAGCCAAGATTCAGCCCGACCGGCTTTCTTT
TRBJ2-3 - TRBV9 15 CASSVGVRQGDTQYF TGTGCCAGCAGCGTAGGGGTCCGACAAGGGGATACGCAGTATTTT
TRBJ2-5 TRBD2 TRBV3-1/TRBV3-2 17 CASSQGSLAGVRETQYF TGTGCCAGCAGCCAAGGCTCACTAGCGGGGGTGAGGGAGACCCAGTACTTC
TRBJ2-7 TRBD2 TRBV6-1 15 CASSESSGASYEQYF TGTGCCAGCAGTGAATCTAGCGGGGCCTCCTACGAGCAGTACTTC
TRBJ1-2 TRBD1 TRBV2 15 CASSAGTASNYGYTF TGTGCCAGCTCAGCCGGGACAGCCTCTAACTATGGCTACACCTTC
TRBJ1-5 - TRBV6-5 14 CASRGQDSGQTQHF TGTGCCAGCAGGGGGCAGGACAGCGGCCAAACCCAGCATTTT
TRBJ2-7 TRBD1 TRBV7-8 15 CASSPRDRSSYEQYF TGTGCCAGCAGCCCCCGGGACAGATCCTCCTACGAGCAGTACTTC
TRBJ2-1 TRBD2 TRBV12-3/TRBV12-4 12 CASSRTSGSQFF TGTGCCAGCAGCCGGACTAGCGGGTCGCAGTTCTTC
TRBJ2-1 - TRBV19 16 CASSLGATLFYNEQFF TGTGCCAGTAGCCTAGGAGCCACTCTCTTCTACAATGAGCAGTTCTTC
TRBJ1-3 TRBD1 TRBV9 16 CASSVGDRESGNTIYF TGTGCCAGCAGCGTAGGGGACAGGGAGTCTGGAAACACCATATATTTT
TRBJ2-7 - TRBV27 16 CASSFSRPGPVYEQYF TGTGCCAGCAGTTTTAGCCGACCGGGGCCGGTCTACGAGCAGTACTTC
TRBJ2-5 TRBD1 TRBV11-2 13 CASSRDRDGTQYF TGTGCCAGCAGCCGGGACAGGGACGGGACCCAGTACTTC
TRBJ1-4 - TRBV6-6 11 CASSDNEKLFF TGTGCCAGCAGTGATAATGAAAAACTGTTTTTT
TRBJ2-5 - TRBV28 13 CASSQGGQETQYF TGTGCCAGCAGTCAAGGGGGGCAAGAGACCCAGTACTTC
TRBJ2-1 TRBD2 TRBV30 14 CAWSVRTSGGRQFF TGTGCCTGGAGTGTAAGGACTAGCGGGGGAAGGCAGTTCTTC
TRBJ2-1 - TRBV20-1 11 CSARDGSKQFF TGCAGTGCTAGAGATGGCAGTAAGCAGTTCTTC
TRBJ2-5 - TRBV24-1 13 CATSVGGRETQYF TGTGCCACCAGTGTGGGGGGAAGGGAGACCCAGTACTTC
TRBJ1-4 - TRBV27 13 CASTLRGPEKLFF TGTGCCAGTACCCTCCGGGGCCCCGAAAAACTGTTTTTT
TRBJ1-2 - TRBV4-2 20 CASSQDPGGGKGAFGEGYTF TGTGCCAGCAGCCAAGATCCTGGAGGTGGAAAGGGAGCCTTCGGTGAAGGCTACACCTTC
TRBJ1-6 - TRBV4-1 13 CASSRGYNSPLHF TGCGCCAGCAGCCGGGGCTATAATTCACCCCTCCACTTT
TRBJ2-3 - TRBV9 14 CASSVGGSTDTQYF TGTGCCAGCAGCGTGGGCGGTAGCACAGATACGCAGTATTTT
TRBJ1-1 - TRBV2 13 CASSRARMTEAFF TGTGCCAGCAGCAGGGCAAGAATGACTGAAGCTTTCTTT
TRBJ1-1 - TRBV30 12 CAWTLGGTEAFF TGTGCCTGGACCTTAGGGGGCACTGAAGCTTTCTTT
TRBJ2-3 - TRBV25-1 15 CASSEGAGEADTQYF TGTGCCAGCAGCGAGGGGGCGGGGGAGGCAGATACGCAGTATTTT
TRBJ2-1 - TRBV5-8 14 CASEGFGGYNEQFF TGTGCCAGTGAAGGGTTTGGCGGCTACAATGAGCAGTTCTTC
TRBJ2-2 - TRBV5-6 17 CASSLAISQGYTGELFF TGTGCCAGCAGCTTGGCGATTAGTCAGGGGTACACCGGGGAGCTGTTTTTT
TRBJ1-2 - TRBV5-5 14 CASSSFDGGYGYTF TGTGCCAGCAGCTCCTTTGACGGCGGATATGGCTACACCTTC
TRBJ1-5 - TRBV20-1 13 CSASRGTNQPQHF TGCAGTGCTAGTCGTGGGACCAATCAGCCCCAGCATTTT
TRBJ2-1 TRBD2 TRBV5-4 19 CASSAGRASGGRVYNEQFF TGTGCCAGCAGCGCCGGCAGGGCTAGCGGGGGTAGGGTATACAATGAGCAGTTCTTC
TRBJ1-1 TRBD1 TRBV7-9 17 CASSYPGQGSRETEAFF TGTGCCAGCAGCTATCCAGGACAGGGGAGTCGGGAGACTGAAGCTTTCTTT
TRBJ1-1 - TRBV6-5 14 CASTVHREGTEAFF TGTGCCAGCACCGTCCACAGGGAAGGAACTGAAGCTTTCTTT
TRBJ2-5 - TRBV30 12 CAWSVSIETQYF TGTGCCTGGAGTGTTTCTATAGAGACCCAGTACTTC
TRBJ1-3 - TRBV20-1 14 CSASYGFSGNTIYF TGCAGTGCTAGTTACGGCTTCTCTGGAAACACCATATATTTT
TRBJ2-7 - TRBV28 12 CASSTTTYEQYF TGTGCCAGCAGTACAACGACATACGAGCAGTACTTC
TRBJ2-3 TRBD2 TRBV5-1 18 CASSLGGPAGGTTDTQYF TGCGCCAGCAGCTTGGGGGGGCCGGCGGGGGGGACCACAGATACGCAGTATTTT